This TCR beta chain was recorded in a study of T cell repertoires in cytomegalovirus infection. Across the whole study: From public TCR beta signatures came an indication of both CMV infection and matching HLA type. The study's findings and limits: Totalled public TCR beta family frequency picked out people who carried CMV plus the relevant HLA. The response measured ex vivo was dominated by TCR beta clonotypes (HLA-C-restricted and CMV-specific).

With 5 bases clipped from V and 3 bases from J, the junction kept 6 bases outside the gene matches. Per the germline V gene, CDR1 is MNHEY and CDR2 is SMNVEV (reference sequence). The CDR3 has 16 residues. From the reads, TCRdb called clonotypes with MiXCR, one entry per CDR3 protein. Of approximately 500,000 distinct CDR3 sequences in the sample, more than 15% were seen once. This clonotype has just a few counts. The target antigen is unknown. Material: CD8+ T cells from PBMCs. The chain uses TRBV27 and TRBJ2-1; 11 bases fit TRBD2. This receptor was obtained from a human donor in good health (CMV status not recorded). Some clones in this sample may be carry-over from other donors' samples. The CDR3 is CASSPQTSGGYNEQFF. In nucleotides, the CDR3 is TGTGCCAGCAGTCCCCAAACTAGCGGGGGCTACAATGAGCAGTTCTTC.